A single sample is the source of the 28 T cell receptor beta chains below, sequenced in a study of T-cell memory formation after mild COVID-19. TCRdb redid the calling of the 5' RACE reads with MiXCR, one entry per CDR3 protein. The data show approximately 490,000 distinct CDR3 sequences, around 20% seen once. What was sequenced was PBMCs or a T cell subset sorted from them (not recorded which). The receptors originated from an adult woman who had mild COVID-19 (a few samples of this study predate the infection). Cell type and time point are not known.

The chain's CDR3 is CSAFKTSGEQFF. The CDR3 nucleotides are TGCAGTGCTTTCAAGACTAGCGGGGAGCAGTTCTTC. The chain is built from TRBV20-1 and TRBJ2-1; 10 bases agree with TRBD2. The germline V gene has CDR1 DFQATT and CDR2 SNEGSKA (reference sequence). The CDR3 consists of 12 residues. V lost 5 bases and J lost 10; bases outside the gene matches: 5.

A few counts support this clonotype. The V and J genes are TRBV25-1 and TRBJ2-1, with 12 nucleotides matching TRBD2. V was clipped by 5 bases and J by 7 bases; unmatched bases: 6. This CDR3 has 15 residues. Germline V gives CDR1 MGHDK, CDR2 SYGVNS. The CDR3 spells CASSLAGGPINEQFF. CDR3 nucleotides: TGTGCCAGCAGTCTAGCGGGAGGGCCGATAAATGAGCAGTTCTTC.

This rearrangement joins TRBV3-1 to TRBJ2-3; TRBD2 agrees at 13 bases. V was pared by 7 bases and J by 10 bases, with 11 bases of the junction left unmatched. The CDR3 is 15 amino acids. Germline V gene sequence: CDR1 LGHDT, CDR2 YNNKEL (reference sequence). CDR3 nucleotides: TGTGCCAGCACCTCCACTAGCGGGGGGGCAGGATCGCAGTATTTT. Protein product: CASTSTSGGAGSQYF.

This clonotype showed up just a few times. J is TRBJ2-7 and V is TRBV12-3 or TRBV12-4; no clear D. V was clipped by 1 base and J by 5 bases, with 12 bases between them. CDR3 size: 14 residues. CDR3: CASSLGGSVNEQYF. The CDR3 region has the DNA TGTGCCAGCAGTTTAGGTGGGTCGGTGAACGAGCAGTACTTC.

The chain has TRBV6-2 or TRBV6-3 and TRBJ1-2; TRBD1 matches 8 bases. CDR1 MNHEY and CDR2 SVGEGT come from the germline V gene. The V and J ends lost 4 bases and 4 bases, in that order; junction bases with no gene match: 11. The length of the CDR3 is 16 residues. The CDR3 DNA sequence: TGTGCCAGCAGTTGGACAGGGTCCAGGAGGGCCTATGGCTACACCTTC. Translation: CASSWTGSRRAYGYTF.

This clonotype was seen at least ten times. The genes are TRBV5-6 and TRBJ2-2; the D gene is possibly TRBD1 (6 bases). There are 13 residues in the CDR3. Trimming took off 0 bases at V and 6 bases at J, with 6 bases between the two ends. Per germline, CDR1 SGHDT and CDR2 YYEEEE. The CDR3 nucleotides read TGTGCCAGCAGCTTGGGGGGGCCCGGGGAGCTGTTTTTT. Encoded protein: CASSLGGPGELFF.

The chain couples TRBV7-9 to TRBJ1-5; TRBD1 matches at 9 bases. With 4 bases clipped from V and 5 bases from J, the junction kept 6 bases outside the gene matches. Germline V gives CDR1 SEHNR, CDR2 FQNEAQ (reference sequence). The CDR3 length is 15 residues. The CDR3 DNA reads TGTGCCAGCAGCTCCCCCCGGACAGGGGATCAGCCCCAGCATTTT. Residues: CASSSPRTGDQPQHF.

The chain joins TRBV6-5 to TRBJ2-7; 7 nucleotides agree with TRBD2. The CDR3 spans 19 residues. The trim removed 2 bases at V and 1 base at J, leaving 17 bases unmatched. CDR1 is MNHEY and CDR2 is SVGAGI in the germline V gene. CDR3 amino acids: CASSYALGSGGSLSYEQYF. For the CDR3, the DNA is TGTGCCAGCAGTTACGCGCTGGGGTCCGGCGGGAGTCTTTCCTACGAGCAGTACTTC.

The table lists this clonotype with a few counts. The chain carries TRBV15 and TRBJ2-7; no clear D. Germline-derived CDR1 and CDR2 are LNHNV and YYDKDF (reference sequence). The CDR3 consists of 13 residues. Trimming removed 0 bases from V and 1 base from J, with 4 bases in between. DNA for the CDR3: TGTGCCACCAGCAGAGATGTGTCCTACGAGCAGTACTTC. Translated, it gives CATSRDVSYEQYF.

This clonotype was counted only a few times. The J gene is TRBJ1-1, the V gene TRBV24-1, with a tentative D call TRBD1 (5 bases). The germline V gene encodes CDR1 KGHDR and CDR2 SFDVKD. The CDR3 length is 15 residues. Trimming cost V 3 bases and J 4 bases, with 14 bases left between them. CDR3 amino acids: CATSDGDGGSTEAFF. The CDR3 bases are TGTGCCACCAGTGATGGGGACGGAGGGAGCACTGAAGCTTTCTTT.

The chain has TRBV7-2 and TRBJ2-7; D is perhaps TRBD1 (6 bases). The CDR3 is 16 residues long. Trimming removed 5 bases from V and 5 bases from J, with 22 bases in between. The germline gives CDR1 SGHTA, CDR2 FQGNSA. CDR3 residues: CASSPVLGQGSHEQYF. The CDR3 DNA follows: TGTGCCAGCAGCCCGGTCCTAGGCCAGGGGAGCCACGAGCAGTACTTC.

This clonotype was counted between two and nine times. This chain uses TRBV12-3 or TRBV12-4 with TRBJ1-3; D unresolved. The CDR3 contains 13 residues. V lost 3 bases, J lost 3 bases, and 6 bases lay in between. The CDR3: CASSFSGGNTIYF. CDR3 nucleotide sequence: TGTGCCAGCAGTTTTTCCGGTGGAAACACCATATATTTT.

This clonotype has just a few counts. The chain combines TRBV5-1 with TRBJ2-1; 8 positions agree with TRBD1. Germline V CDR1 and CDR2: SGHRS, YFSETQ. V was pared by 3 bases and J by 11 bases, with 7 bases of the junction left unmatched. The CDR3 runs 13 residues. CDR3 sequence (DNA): TGCGCCAGCAGCTGGGACAGGCCCTTTCAGCAGTTCTTC. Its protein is CASSWDRPFQQFF.

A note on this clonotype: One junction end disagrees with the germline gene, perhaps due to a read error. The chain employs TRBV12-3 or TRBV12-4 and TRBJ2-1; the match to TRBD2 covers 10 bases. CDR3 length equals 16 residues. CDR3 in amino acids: CASSLAGESSYNEQFF. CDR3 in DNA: TGTGCCAGCAGTCTAGCGGGAGAGAGCTCCTACAATGAGCAGTTCTTC.

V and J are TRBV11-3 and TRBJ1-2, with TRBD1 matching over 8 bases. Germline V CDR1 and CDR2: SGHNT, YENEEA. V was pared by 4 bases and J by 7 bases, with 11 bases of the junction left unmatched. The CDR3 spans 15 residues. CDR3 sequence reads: CASSSGQGAIRGYTF. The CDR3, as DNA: TGTGCCAGCAGCTCAGGACAGGGTGCTATTCGTGGCTACACCTTC.

In DNA, the CDR3 is TGTGCCAGCAGCGAGAGAGGGAGGGGGGAAGGTAATCAGCCCCAGCATTTT. Protein product: CASSERGRGEGNQPQHF. The rearrangement joins TRBV7-2 to TRBJ1-5; tentative D call: TRBD1 (6 bases). This CDR3 is 17 amino acids long. V lost 5 bases to trimming and J lost 4 bases, with 21 bases between them. Germline V gene sequence: CDR1 SGHTA, CDR2 FQGNSA.

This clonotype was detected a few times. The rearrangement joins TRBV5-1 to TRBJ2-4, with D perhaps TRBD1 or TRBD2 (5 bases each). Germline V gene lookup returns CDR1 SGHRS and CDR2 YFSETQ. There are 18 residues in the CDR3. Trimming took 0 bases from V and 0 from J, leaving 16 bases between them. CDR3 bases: TGCGCCAGCAGCTTGGCCGGGGCGGGCGTTCTAGCCAAAAACATTCAGTACTTC. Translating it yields CASSLAGAGVLAKNIQYF.

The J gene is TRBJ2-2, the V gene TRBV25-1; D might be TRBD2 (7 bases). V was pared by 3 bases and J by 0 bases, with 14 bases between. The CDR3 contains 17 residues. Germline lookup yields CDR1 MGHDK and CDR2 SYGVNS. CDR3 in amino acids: CASSDPSGGANTGELFF. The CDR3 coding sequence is TGTGCCAGCAGTGATCCTTCGGGGGGCGCGAACACCGGGGAGCTGTTTTTT. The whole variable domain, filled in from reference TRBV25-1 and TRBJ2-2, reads EADIYQTPRYLVIGTGKKITLECSQTMGHDKMYWYQQDPGMELHLIHYSYGVNSTEKGDLSSESTVSRIRTEHFPLTLESARPSHTSQYLCASSDPSGGANTGELFFGEGSRLTVL.

The CDR3 DNA reads TGTGCCAGCAGCCGGCGGGAGGCCCCCTACGAGCAGTACTTC. This codes for CASSRREAPYEQYF. The rearrangement links TRBV5-4 to TRBJ2-7; 8 positions match TRBD2. This CDR3 is built from 14 residues. Germline CDR1 and CDR2: SGHNT and YYREEE (reference sequence). Trimming removed 4 bases from V and 2 bases from J; junction bases left unmatched: 5.

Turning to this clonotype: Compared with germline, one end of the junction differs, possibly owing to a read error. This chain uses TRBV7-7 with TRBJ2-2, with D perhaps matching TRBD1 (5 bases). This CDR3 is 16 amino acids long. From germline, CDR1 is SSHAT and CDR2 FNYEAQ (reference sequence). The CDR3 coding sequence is TGTGCTAGCAGCTTCGTAGGGGCCCAGAGCACCGGGGAGCTGTTTTTT. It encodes CASSFVGAQSTGELFF.

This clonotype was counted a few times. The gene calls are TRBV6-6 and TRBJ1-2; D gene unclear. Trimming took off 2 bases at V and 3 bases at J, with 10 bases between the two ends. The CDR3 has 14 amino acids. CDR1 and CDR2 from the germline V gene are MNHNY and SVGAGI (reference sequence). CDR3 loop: CASSYGPVDYGYTF. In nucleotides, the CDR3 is TGTGCCAGCAGTTACGGTCCGGTTGACTATGGCTACACCTTC.

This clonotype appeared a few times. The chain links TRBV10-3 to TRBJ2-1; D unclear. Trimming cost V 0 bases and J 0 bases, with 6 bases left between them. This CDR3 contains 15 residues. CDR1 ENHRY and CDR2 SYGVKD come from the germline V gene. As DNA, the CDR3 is TGTGCCATCAGTGAGTCTGTGGACTCCTACAATGAGCAGTTCTTC. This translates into CAISESVDSYNEQFF.

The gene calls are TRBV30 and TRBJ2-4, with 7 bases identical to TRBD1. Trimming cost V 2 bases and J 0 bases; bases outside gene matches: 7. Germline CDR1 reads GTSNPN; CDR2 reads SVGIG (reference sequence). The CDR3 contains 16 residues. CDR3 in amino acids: CAWSTQGLLAKNIQYF. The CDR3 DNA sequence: TGTGCCTGGAGTACACAGGGGCTACTAGCCAAAAACATTCAGTACTTC.

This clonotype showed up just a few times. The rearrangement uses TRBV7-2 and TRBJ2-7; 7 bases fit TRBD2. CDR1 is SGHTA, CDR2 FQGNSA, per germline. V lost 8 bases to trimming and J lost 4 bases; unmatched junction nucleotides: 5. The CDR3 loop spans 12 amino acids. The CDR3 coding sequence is TGTGCCAGCCGACTAGCCCTATACGAGCAGTACTTC. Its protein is CASRLALYEQYF.

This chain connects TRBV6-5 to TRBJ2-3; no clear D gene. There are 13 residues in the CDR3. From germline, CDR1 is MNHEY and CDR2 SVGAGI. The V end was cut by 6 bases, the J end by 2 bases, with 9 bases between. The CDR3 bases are TGTGCCAGCAGCCTACAACCCACAGATACGCAGTATTTT. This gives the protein CASSLQPTDTQYF.

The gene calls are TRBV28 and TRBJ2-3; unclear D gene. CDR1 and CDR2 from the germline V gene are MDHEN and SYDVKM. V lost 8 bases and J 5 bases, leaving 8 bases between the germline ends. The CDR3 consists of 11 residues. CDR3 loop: CASGHKDTQYF. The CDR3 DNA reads TGTGCCAGCGGTCACAAAGATACGCAGTATTTT.

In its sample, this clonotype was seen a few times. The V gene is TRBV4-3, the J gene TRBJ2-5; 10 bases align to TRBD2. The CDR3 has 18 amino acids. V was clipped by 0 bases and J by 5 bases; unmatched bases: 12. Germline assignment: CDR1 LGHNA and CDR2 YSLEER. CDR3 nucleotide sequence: TGCGCCAGCAGCCAAGAGGTCGCGCTAGCGGGAGTCGGGGAGACCCAGTACTTC. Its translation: CASSQEVALAGVGETQYF.

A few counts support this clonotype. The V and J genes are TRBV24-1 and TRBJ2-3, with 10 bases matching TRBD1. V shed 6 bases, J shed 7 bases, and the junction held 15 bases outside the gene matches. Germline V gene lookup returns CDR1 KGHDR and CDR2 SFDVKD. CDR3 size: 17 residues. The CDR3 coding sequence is TGTGCCACCAGTCCCCATCCCGGGACAGGGGACCTCCATACGCAGTATTTT. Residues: CATSPHPGTGDLHTQYF.